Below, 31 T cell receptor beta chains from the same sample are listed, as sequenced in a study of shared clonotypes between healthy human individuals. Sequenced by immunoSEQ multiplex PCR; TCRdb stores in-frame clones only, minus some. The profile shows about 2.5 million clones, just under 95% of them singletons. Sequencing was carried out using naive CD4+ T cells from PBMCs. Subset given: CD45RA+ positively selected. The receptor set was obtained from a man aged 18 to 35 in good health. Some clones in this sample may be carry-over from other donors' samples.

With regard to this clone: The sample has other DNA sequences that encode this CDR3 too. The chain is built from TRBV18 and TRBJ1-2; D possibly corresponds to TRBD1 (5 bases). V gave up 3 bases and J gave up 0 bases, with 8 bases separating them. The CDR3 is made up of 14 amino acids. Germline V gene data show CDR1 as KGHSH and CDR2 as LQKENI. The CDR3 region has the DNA TGTGCCAGCTCACCGACGGGGGCTAACTATGGCTACACCTTC. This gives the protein CASSPTGANYGYTF.

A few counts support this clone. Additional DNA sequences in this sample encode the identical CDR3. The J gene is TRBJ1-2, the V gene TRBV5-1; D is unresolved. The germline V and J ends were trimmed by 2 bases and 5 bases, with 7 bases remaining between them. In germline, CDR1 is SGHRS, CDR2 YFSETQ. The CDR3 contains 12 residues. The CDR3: CASSFDTYGYTF. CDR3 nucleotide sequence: TGCGCCAGCAGCTTTGACACGTATGGCTACACCTTC. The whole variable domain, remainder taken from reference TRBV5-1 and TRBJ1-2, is KAGVTQTPRYLIKTRGQQVTLSCSPISGHRSVSWYQQTPGQGLQFLFEYFSETQRNKGNFPGRFSGRQFSNSRSEMNVSTLELGDSALYLCASSFDTYGYTFGSGTRLTVV.

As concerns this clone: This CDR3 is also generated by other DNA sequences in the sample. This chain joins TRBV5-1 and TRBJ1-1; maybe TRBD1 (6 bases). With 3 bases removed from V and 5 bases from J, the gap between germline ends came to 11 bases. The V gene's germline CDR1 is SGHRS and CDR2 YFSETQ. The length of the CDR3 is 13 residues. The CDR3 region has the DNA TGCGCCAGCAGCTCACAGGGAAGGACTGAAGCTTTCTTT. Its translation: CASSSQGRTEAFF.

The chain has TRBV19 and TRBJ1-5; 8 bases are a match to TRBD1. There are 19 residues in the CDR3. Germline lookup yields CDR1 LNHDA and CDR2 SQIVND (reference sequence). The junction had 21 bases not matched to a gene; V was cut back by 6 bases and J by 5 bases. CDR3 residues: CASRGNGEEGQGLYQPQHF. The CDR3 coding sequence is TGTGCCAGTAGAGGGAATGGGGAAGAAGGACAGGGCCTCTATCAGCCCCAGCATTTT.

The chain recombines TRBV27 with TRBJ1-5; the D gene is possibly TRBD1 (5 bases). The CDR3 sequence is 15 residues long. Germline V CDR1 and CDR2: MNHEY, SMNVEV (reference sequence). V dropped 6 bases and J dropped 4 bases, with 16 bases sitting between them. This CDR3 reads CASSRLQGFNQPQHF. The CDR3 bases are TGTGCCAGCAGCCGACTCCAGGGTTTTAATCAGCCCCAGCATTTT.

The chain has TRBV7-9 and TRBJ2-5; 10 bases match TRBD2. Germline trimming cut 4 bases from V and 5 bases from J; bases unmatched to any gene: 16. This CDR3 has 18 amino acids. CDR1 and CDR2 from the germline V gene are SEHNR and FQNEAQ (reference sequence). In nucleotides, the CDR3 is TGTGCCAGCAGCTACGGGTTACTAGCGGGGTCGGGAGGGGAGACCCAGTACTTC. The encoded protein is CASSYGLLAGSGGETQYF.

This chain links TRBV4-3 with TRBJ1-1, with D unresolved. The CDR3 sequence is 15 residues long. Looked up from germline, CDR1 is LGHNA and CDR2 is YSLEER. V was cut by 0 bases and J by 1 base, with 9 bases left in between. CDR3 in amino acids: CASSQDYSGNTEAFF. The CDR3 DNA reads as TGCGCCAGCAGCCAAGATTACTCTGGGAACACTGAAGCTTTCTTT.

CDR3 in DNA: TGTGTTGGGGCGGGGCAGGAATACAATGAGCAGTTCTTC. This gives the protein CVGAGQEYNEQFF. This rearrangement joins TRBV7-9 to TRBJ2-1; a weak D match, TRBD2 (6 bases). Germline values: CDR1 SEHNR, CDR2 FQNEAQ (reference sequence). CDR3 size: 13 residues. Full variable domain (missing parts from reference TRBV7-9 and TRBJ2-1): DTGVSQNPRHKITKRGQNVTFRCDPISEHNRLYWYRQTLGQGPEFLTYFQNEAQLEKSRLLSDRFSAERPKGSFSTLEIQRTEQGDSAMYLCVGAGQEYNEQFFGPGTRLTVL.

The CDR3 sequence is CASSWGSRTPDTQYF. CDR3 nucleotides: TGTGCCAGCAGTTGGGGGTCGCGGACCCCAGATACGCAGTATTTT. V usage is TRBV27 and J usage is TRBJ2-3; D tentatively reads TRBD1 or TRBD2 (5 bases each). The CDR3 covers 15 residues. Germline-derived CDR1 and CDR2 are MNHEY and SMNVEV (reference sequence). Deletions cut 4 bases from V and 4 bases from J, with 15 bases between.

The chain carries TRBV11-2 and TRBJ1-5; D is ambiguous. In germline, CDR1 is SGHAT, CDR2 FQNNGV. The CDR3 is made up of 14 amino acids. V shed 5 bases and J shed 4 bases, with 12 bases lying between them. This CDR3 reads CASSQTGPNQPQHF. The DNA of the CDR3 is TGTGCCAGCAGCCAGACCGGGCCGAATCAGCCCCAGCATTTT.

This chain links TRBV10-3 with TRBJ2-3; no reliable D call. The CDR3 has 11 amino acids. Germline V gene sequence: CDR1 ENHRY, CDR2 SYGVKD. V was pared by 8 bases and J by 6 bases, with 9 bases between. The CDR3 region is CAIGIGDTQYF. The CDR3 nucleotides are TGTGCCATCGGCATTGGCGATACGCAGTATTTT.

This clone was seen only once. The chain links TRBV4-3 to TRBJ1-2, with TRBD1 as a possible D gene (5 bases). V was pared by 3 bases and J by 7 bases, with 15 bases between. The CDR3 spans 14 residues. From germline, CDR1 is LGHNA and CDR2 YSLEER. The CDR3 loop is CASSHNQGVGGYTF. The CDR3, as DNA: TGCGCCAGCAGCCATAATCAGGGTGTTGGTGGCTACACCTTC.

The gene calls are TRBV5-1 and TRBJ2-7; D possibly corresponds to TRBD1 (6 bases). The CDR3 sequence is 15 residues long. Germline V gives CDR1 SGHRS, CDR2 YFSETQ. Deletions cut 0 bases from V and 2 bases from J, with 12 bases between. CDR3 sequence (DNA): TGCGCCAGCAGCTTGGCCGGGACACTGACCTACGAGCAGTACTTC. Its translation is CASSLAGTLTYEQYF. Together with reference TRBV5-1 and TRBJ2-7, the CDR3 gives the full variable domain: KAGVTQTPRYLIKTRGQQVTLSCSPISGHRSVSWYQQTPGQGLQFLFEYFSETQRNKGNFPGRFSGRQFSNSRSEMNVSTLELGDSALYLCASSLAGTLTYEQYFGPGTRLTVT.

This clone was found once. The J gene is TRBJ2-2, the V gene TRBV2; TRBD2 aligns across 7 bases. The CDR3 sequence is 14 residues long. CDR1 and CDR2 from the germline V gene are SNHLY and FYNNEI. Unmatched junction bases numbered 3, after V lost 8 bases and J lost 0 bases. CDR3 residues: CASGGGSNTGELFF. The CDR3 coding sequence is TGTGCCAGCGGGGGGGGATCGAACACCGGGGAGCTGTTTTTT.

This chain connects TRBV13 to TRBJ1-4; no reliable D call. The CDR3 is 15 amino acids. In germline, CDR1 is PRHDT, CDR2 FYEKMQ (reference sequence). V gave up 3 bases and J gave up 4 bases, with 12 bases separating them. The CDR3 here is CASSFQGQINEKLFF. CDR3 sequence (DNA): TGTGCCAGCAGCTTCCAAGGGCAAATTAATGAAAAACTGTTTTTT.

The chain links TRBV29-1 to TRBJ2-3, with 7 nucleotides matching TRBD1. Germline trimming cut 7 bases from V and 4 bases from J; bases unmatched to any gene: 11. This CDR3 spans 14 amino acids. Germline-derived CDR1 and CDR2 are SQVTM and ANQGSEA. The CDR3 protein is CSALTGLTADTQYF. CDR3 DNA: TGCAGCGCCCTGACAGGGTTAACGGCAGATACGCAGTATTTT.

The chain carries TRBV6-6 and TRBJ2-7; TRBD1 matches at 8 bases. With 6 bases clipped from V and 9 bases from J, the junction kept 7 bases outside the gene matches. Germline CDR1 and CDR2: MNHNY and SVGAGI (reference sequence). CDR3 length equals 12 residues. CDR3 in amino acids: CASSPGQGVQYF. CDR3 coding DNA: TGTGCCAGCAGCCCAGGACAGGGTGTGCAGTACTTC.

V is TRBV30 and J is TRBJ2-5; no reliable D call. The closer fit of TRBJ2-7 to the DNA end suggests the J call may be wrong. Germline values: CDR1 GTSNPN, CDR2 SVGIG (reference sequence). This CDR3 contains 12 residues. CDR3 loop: CAWVDGPYEQYF. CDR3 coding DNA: TGTGCCTGGGTGGACGGTCCCTACGAGCAGTACTTC.

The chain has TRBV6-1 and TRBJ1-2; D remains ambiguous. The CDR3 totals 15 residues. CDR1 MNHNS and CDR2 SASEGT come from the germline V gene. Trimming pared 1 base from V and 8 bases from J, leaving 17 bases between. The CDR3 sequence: CASSEGAPMVGGYTF. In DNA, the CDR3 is TGTGCCAGCAGTGAAGGGGCGCCAATGGTTGGGGGCTACACCTTC.

CDR3 protein: CASSLILDRGSYEQYF. For the CDR3, the DNA is TGTGCCAGCAGCTTAATCTTGGACAGGGGGTCCTACGAGCAGTACTTC. The genes are TRBV7-9 and TRBJ2-7, with 10 bases identical to TRBD1. V lost 2 bases to trimming and J lost 1 base; unmatched junction nucleotides: 5. The CDR3 spans 16 residues. Germline lookup yields CDR1 SEHNR and CDR2 FQNEAQ (reference sequence).

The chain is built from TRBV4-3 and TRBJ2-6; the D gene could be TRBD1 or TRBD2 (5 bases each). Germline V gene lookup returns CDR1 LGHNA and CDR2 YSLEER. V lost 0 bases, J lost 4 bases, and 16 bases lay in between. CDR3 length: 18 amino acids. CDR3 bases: TGCGCCAGCAGCCAAGATTGGGTGCAGGGACCGGGGGCCAACGTCCTGACTTTC. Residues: CASSQDWVQGPGANVLTF.

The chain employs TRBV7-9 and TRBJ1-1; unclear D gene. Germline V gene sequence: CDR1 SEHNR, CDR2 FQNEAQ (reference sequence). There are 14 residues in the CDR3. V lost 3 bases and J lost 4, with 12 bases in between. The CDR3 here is CASSFSTATTEAFF. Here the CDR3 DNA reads TGTGCCAGCAGCTTTTCTACAGCGACCACTGAAGCTTTCTTT.

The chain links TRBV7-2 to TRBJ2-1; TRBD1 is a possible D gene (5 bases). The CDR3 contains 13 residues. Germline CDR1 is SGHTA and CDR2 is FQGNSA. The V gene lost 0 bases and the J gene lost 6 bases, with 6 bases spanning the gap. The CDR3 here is CASSLARANEQFF. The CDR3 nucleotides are TGTGCCAGCAGCTTAGCCAGGGCCAATGAGCAGTTCTTC.

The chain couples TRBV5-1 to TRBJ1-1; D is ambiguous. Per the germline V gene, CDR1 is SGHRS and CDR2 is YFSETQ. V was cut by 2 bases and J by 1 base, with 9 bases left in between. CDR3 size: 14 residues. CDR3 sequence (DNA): TGCGCCAGCAGCTTAGAAAACAAGAACACTGAAGCTTTCTTT. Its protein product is CASSLENKNTEAFF. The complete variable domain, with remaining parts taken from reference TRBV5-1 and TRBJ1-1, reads KAGVTQTPRYLIKTRGQQVTLSCSPISGHRSVSWYQQTPGQGLQFLFEYFSETQRNKGNFPGRFSGRQFSNSRSEMNVSTLELGDSALYLCASSLENKNTEAFFGQGTRLTVV.

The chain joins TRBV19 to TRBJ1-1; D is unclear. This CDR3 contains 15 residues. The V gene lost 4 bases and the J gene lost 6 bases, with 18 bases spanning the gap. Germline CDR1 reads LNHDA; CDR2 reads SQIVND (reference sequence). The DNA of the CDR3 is TGTGCCAGTAGTAGAATCCGGGCCCTACCCCCTGAAGCTTTCTTT. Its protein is CASSRIRALPPEAFF.

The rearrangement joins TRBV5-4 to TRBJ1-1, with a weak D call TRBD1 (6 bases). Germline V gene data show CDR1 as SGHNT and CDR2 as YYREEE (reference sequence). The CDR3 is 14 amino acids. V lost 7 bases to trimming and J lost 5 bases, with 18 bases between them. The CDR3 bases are TGTGCCAGCCAGCCCAGGGGAGGGATGACTGAAGCTTTCTTT. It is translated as CASQPRGGMTEAFF.

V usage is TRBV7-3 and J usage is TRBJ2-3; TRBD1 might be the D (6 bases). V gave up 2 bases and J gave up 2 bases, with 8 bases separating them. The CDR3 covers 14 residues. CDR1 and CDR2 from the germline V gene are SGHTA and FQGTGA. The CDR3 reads CASSLDRYTDTQYF. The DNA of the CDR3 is TGTGCCAGCAGCTTAGACAGGTACACAGATACGCAGTATTTT. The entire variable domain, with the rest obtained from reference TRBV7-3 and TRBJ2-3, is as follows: GAGVSQTPSNKVTEKGKYVELRCDPISGHTALYWYRQSLGQGPEFLIYFQGTGAADDSGLPNDRFFAVRPEGSVSTLKIQRTERGDSAVYLCASSLDRYTDTQYFGPGTRLTVL.

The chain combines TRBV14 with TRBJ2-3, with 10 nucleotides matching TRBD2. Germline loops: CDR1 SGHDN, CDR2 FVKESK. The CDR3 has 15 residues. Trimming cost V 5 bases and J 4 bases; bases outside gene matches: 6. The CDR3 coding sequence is TGTGCCAGCAGCGCCCTAGCGGGAGTAGCAGATACGCAGTATTTT. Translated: CASSALAGVADTQYF.

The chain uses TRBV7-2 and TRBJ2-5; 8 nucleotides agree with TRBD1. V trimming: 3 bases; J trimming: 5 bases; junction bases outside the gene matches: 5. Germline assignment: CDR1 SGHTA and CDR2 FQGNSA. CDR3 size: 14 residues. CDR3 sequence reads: CASSLAGGLETQYF. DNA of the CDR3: TGTGCCAGCAGCTTGGCAGGGGGCCTGGAGACCCAGTACTTC.

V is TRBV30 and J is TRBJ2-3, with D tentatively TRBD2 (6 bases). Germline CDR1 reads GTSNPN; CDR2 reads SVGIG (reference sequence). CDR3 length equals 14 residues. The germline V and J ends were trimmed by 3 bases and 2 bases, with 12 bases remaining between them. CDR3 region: CAWRRGTNTDTQYF. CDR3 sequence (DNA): TGTGCCTGGAGGCGCGGGACCAACACAGATACGCAGTATTTT.

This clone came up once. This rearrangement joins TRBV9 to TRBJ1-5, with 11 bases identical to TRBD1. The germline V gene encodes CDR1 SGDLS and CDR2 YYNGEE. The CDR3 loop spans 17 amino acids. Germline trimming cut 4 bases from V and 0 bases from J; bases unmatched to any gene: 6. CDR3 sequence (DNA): TGTGCCAGCAGCACCGGACAGGGGGCCAATAGCAATCAGCCCCAGCATTTT. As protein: CASSTGQGANSNQPQHF.